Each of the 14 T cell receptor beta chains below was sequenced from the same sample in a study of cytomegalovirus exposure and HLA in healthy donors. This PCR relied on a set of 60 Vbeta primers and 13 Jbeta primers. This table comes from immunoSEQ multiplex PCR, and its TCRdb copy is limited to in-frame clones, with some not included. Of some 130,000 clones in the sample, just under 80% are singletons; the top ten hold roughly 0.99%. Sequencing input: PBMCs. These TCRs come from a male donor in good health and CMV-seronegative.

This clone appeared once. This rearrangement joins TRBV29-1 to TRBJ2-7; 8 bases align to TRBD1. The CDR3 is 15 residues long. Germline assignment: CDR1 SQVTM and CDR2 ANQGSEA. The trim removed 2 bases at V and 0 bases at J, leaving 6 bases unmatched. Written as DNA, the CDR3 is TGCAGCGTTGAAAGTAGGCAGGGGGCCTCCTACGAGCAGTACTTC. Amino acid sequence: CSVESRQGASYEQYF.

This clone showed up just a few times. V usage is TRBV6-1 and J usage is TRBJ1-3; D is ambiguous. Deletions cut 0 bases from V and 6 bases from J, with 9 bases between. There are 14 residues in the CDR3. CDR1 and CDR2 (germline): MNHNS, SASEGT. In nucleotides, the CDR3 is TGTGCCAGCAGTGAAGCATCGGGTAAAAACACCATATATTTT. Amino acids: CASSEASGKNTIYF.

CDR3 nucleotides: TGTGCCAGCAGCGCCAGACAGGGGGGACGCACAGATACGCAGTATTTT. This sequence encodes CASSARQGGRTDTQYF. The gene calls are TRBV9 and TRBJ2-3; TRBD1 aligns across 9 bases. CDR1 and CDR2 (germline): SGDLS, YYNGEE. V was clipped by 3 bases and J by 1 base; unmatched bases: 6. The CDR3 covers 16 residues.

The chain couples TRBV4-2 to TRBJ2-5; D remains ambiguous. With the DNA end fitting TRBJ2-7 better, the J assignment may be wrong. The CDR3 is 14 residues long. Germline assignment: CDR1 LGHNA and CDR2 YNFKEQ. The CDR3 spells CASSQDYGNYEQYF. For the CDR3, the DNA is TGTGCCAGCAGCCAAGATTACGGAAACTACGAGCAGTACTTC.

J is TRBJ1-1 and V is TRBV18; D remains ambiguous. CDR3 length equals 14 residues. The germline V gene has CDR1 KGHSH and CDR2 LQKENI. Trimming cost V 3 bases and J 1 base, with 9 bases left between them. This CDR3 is CASSPYTTNTEAFF. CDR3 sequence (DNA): TGTGCCAGCTCACCTTATACAACGAACACTGAAGCTTTCTTT. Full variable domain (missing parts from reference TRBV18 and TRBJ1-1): NAGVMQNPRHLVRRRGQEARLRCSPMKGHSHVYWYRQLPEEGLKFMVYLQKENIIDESGMPKERFSAEFPKEGPSILRIQQVVRGDSAAYFCASSPYTTNTEAFFGQGTRLTVV.

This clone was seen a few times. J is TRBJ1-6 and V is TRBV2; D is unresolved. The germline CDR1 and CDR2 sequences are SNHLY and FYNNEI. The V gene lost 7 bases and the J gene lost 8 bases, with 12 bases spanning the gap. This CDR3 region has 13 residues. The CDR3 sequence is CASTRGSDSPLHF. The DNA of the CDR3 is TGTGCCAGCACTCGGGGAAGTGATTCACCCCTCCACTTT.

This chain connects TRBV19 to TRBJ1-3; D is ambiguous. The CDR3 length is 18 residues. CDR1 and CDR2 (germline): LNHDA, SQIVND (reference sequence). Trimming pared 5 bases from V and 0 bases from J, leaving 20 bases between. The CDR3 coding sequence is TGTGCCAGTAGTCTCCACTACGTACTGGGGAGCTCTGGAAACACCATATATTTT. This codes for CASSLHYVLGSSGNTIYF.

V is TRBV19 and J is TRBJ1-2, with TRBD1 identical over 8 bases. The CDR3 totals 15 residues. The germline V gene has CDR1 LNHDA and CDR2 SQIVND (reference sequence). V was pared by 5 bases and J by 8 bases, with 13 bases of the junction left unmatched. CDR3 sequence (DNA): TGTGCCAGTAGTTCCCGACAGGGGCCGTTATTCGGCTACACCTTC. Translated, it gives CASSSRQGPLFGYTF.

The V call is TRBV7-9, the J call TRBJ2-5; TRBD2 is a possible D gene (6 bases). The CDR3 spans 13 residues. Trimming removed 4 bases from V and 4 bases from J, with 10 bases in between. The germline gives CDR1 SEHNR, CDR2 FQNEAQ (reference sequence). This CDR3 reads CASSSKGGETQYF. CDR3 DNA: TGTGCCAGCAGCTCAAAGGGAGGAGAGACCCAGTACTTC.

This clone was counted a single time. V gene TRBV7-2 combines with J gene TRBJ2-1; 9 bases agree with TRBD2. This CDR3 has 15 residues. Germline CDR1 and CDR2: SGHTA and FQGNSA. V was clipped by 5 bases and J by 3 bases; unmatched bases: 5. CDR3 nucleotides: TGTGCCAGCAGCGATGCTAGCGGGGTCTACAATGAGCAGTTCTTC. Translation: CASSDASGVYNEQFF.

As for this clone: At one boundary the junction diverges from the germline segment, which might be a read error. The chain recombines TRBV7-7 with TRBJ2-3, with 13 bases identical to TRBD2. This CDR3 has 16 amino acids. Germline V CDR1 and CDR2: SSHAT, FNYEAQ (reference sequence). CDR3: CASSLGLAGVTDTQYF. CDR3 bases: TGTGCTAGCAGCTTAGGACTAGCGGGGGTCACAGATACGCAGTATTTT.

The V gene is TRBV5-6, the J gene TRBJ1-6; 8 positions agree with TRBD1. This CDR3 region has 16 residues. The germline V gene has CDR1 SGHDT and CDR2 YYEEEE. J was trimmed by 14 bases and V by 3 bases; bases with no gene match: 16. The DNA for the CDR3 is TGTGCCAGCAGCTCCCCCCTAGGGACAGGTGTGGGATCCCTCCACTTT. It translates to CASSSPLGTGVGSLHF.

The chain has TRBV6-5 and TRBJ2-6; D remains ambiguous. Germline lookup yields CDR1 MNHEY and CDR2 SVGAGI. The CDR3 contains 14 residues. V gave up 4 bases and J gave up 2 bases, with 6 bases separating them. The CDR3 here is CASSWAPGANVLTF. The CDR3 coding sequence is TGTGCCAGCAGTTGGGCCCCTGGGGCCAACGTCCTGACTTTC.

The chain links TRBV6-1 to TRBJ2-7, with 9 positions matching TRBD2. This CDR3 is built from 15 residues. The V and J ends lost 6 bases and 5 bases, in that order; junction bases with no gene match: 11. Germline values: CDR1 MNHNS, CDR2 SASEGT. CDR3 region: CASRVSGSHLDEQYF. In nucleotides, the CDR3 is TGTGCCAGCAGGGTTAGCGGGAGTCACCTCGACGAGCAGTACTTC.